This T cell receptor beta chain was documented in a study of cytomegalovirus exposure and HLA in healthy donors. General study points: Later analysis found that TCR beta chains associated with HLA were more clonally expanded than other, equally common chains. As immune exposure information, only CMV serostatus was available. The majority of CMV-associated TCR beta chains were reported as apparently HLA-restricted in a later analysis. The majority of TCR sequences were rare, yet some public TCRs appeared in many donors.

CDR1 is MNHEY, CDR2 SMNVEV, per germline (reference sequence). Deletions cut 4 bases from V and 7 bases from J, with 10 bases between. The CDR3 spans 13 residues. In this sample, this clone turned up once. Its antigen is still unknown. PCR used 60 Vbeta primers and 13 Jbeta primers. Method: immunoSEQ multiplex PCR; TCRdb's copy keeps in-frame clones and lacks some. This table holds tens of thousands of clones, just under 75% found once. V usage is TRBV27 and J usage is TRBJ2-2; perhaps TRBD1 as D (5 bases). The sequence was obtained from a woman aged 30 to 39 in good health and CMV-seronegative. Specimen: PBMCs. CDR3 protein: CASSYPGYGELFF. DNA of the CDR3: TGTGCCAGCAGTTACCCAGGGTACGGGGAGCTGTTTTTT.